These 29 T cell receptor beta chains originate from one sample sequenced in a study of cytomegalovirus exposure and HLA in healthy donors. The PCR had 60 Vbeta and 13 Jbeta primers. TCRdb's table, derived via immunoSEQ multiplex PCR, lists solely in-frame clones and lacks some. Counted here are 90,000 to 150,000 clones, approximately 79% occurring once; the ten biggest clones make up about 16%. Specimen: PBMCs. The receptor source for this set is a man aged 50 to 59 in good health and CMV-seropositive.

The rearrangement joins TRBV27 to TRBJ2-7; the D gene is possibly TRBD1 (6 bases). Germline lookup yields CDR1 MNHEY and CDR2 SMNVEV (reference sequence). The CDR3 is made up of 17 amino acids. The V and J ends lost 6 bases and 2 bases respectively, with 23 bases between them. CDR3: CASRMHHRDELPYEQYF. CDR3 nucleotides: TGTGCCAGCAGGATGCACCACAGGGATGAACTACCCTACGAGCAGTACTTC.

The chain has TRBV7-9 and TRBJ1-1, with no clear D. V gave up 7 bases and J gave up 6 bases, with 9 bases separating them. Germline V lookup: CDR1 SEHNR, CDR2 FQNEAQ (reference sequence). There are 11 residues in the CDR3. The CDR3 DNA is TGTGCCAGCACCCAGGCCGCTGAAGCTTTCTTT. Translated: CASTQAAEAFF.

The chain carries TRBV4-1 and TRBJ2-7, with D tentatively TRBD1 (7 bases). CDR1 is MGHRA and CDR2 is YSYEKL in the germline V gene. CDR3 length equals 13 residues. V was shortened by 0 bases and J by 7 bases, with 10 bases between the two germline ends. The CDR3 spells CASSQEQGREQYF. The CDR3 bases are TGCGCCAGCAGCCAAGAACAGGGGAGGGAGCAGTACTTC.

V usage is TRBV5-1 and J usage is TRBJ2-7; TRBD1 agrees at 9 bases. CDR1 is SGHRS and CDR2 is YFSETQ in the germline V gene. Trimming cost V 3 bases and J 4 bases; bases outside gene matches: 8. This CDR3 comprises 15 residues. CDR3 protein: CASSSLPGTGYEQYF. In nucleotides, the CDR3 is TGCGCCAGCAGCTCCCTCCCGGGGACAGGGTACGAGCAGTACTTC.

There are a few counts of this clone. The CDR3 DNA is TGTGCCAGCAGTTACGTTCAGGGCAGAGAAAAACTGTTTTTT. This translates into CASSYVQGREKLFF. This chain joins TRBV6-6 and TRBJ1-4; tentatively, D is TRBD1 (5 bases). Between the trimmed V and J ends, which lost 2 bases and 8 bases, there was a span of 12 bases. From germline, CDR1 is MNHNY and CDR2 SVGAGI (reference sequence). The CDR3 loop spans 14 amino acids.

In the case of this clone: Other DNA sequences in this sample translate to the same CDR3. The chain joins TRBV6-6 to TRBJ2-7; maybe TRBD1 (6 bases). The CDR3 is 15 amino acids. Per germline, CDR1 MNHNY and CDR2 SVGAGI (reference sequence). V lost 6 bases and J 7 bases, leaving 22 bases between the germline ends. The CDR3 bases are TGTGCCAGCAGGTACCGGAGCCAGGGGCTGGGGGAGCAGTACTTC. Its translation: CASRYRSQGLGEQYF.

The chain carries TRBV5-1 and TRBJ1-6; maybe TRBD1 (5 bases). This CDR3 is 16 amino acids long. V lost 0 bases and J lost 6, with 13 bases in between. Germline V gene sequence: CDR1 SGHRS, CDR2 YFSETQ. The CDR3 DNA is TGCGCCAGCAGCTTGGGAACAGGCCTTATTAATTCACCCCTCCACTTT. This sequence encodes CASSLGTGLINSPLHF.

Of note for this clone: Other DNA sequences from this sample encode an identical CDR3 as well. This chain connects TRBV18 to TRBJ1-1; tentative D call: TRBD1 (5 bases). This CDR3 has 13 residues. Germline V CDR1 and CDR2: KGHSH, LQKENI. The V and J ends lost 3 bases and 1 base respectively, with 6 bases between them. CDR3 DNA: TGTGCCAGCTCACCTACAGGGAACACTGAAGCTTTCTTT. Translated: CASSPTGNTEAFF.

This clone was observed a single time. This sequence joins TRBV11-2 and TRBJ2-2; D unresolved. Germline V lookup: CDR1 SGHAT, CDR2 FQNNGV. V was clipped by 1 base and J by 6 bases, with 12 bases between them. The CDR3 is 15 amino acids. The CDR3 region is CASSLVRLTAGELFF. In DNA, the CDR3 is TGTGCCAGCAGCTTAGTACGTCTTACGGCCGGGGAGCTGTTTTTT.

As for this clone: Other DNA sequences of this sample code for an identical CDR3. V gene TRBV7-6 combines with J gene TRBJ2-1, with TRBD2 as a possible D gene (5 bases). This CDR3 is 13 amino acids long. The germline V and J ends were trimmed by 0 bases and 6 bases, with 6 bases remaining between them. CDR1 and CDR2 from the germline V gene are SGHVS and FNYEAQ. The CDR3 is CASSLAGVNEQFF. The CDR3 DNA is TGTGCCAGCAGCTTAGCGGGAGTCAATGAGCAGTTCTTC.

The chain couples TRBV5-1 to TRBJ2-7; 7 bases are shared with TRBD1. The length of the CDR3 is 15 residues. The ends lost 4 bases at V and 2 bases at J; junction bases unmatched: 9. Per the germline V gene, CDR1 is SGHRS and CDR2 is YFSETQ. The CDR3 DNA is TGCGCCAGCAGCGTAGGGACAGATCGTACCTACGAGCAGTACTTC. Translation gives CASSVGTDRTYEQYF.

This chain joins TRBV28 and TRBJ2-4; D is possibly TRBD1 (6 bases). Trimming shortened V by 6 bases and J by 3 bases, and 15 bases separated the two germline ends. This CDR3 has 15 residues. Germline V gives CDR1 MDHEN, CDR2 SYDVKM. DNA of the CDR3: TGTGCCAGCAGAGGGGGAACCCGAAGCAAAAACATTCAGTACTTC. It is translated as CASRGGTRSKNIQYF.

V is TRBV19 and J is TRBJ2-1, with D perhaps matching TRBD1 (6 bases). Germline V gene sequence: CDR1 LNHDA, CDR2 SQIVND (reference sequence). This CDR3 contains 15 residues. V dropped 3 bases and J dropped 1 base, with 10 bases sitting between them. As DNA, the CDR3 is TGTGCCAGTAGTATCACAGGGTTATCCTACAATGAGCAGTTCTTC. It codes for CASSITGLSYNEQFF.

The V and J genes are TRBV10-2 and TRBJ2-2; 14 nucleotides line up with TRBD2. CDR1 WSHSY and CDR2 SAAADI come from the germline V gene. The CDR3 has 17 amino acids. Trimming cost V 6 bases and J 3 bases; bases outside gene matches: 6. The CDR3 DNA follows: TGCGCCAGCAGCCCGACTAGCGGGGGGGTTTACACCGGGGAGCTGTTTTTT. It codes for CASSPTSGGVYTGELFF.

This clone was counted a few times. V and J are TRBV5-4 and TRBJ1-1; D possibly corresponds to TRBD1 (5 bases). The CDR3 length is 13 residues. The V gene's germline CDR1 is SGHNT and CDR2 YYREEE (reference sequence). Trimming removed 4 bases at V and 6 bases at J, with 13 bases between. DNA for the CDR3: TGTGCCAGCAGCCTCGGGGGGAGCGCTGAAGCTTTCTTT. Its translation: CASSLGGSAEAFF. The full variable domain, its missing parts supplied by reference TRBV5-4 and TRBJ1-1, is ETGVTQSPTHLIKTRGQQVTLRCSSQSGHNTVSWYQQALGQGPQFIFQYYREEENGRGNFPPRFSGLQFPNYSSELNVNALELDDSALYLCASSLGGSAEAFFGQGTRLTVV.

This chain connects TRBV5-1 to TRBJ2-2; tentatively, D is TRBD2 (5 bases). The CDR3 runs 15 residues. Between the trimmed V and J ends, which lost 1 base and 7 bases, there was a span of 14 bases. The germline CDR1 and CDR2 sequences are SGHRS and YFSETQ. CDR3 in amino acids: CASSLQGEGNGELFF. CDR3 sequence (DNA): TGCGCCAGCAGCTTGCAAGGCGAGGGAAACGGGGAGCTGTTTTTT.

For this clone: The sample holds other DNA sequences that translate to the same CDR3. The DNA of the CDR3 is TGTGCCAGCAGCCATCAACTAGGTGATCCCTACGAGCAGTACTTC. This gives the protein CASSHQLGDPYEQYF. The genes are TRBV6-5 and TRBJ2-7, with D maybe TRBD2 (5 bases). V was trimmed by 6 bases and J by 2 bases, leaving 17 bases between them. CDR1 is MNHEY, CDR2 SVGAGI, per germline. This CDR3 contains 15 residues.

The chain joins TRBV27 to TRBJ1-5, with D unclear. The V and J ends lost 3 bases and 2 bases respectively, with 8 bases between them. The CDR3 extends over 14 amino acids. Germline lookup yields CDR1 MNHEY and CDR2 SMNVEV (reference sequence). CDR3 sequence (DNA): TGTGCCAGCAGTTTGGTCAGCGGCAATCAGCCCCAGCATTTT. This sequence encodes CASSLVSGNQPQHF.

As for this clone: In the same sample, other DNA sequences code for this CDR3. In nucleotides, the CDR3 is TGTGCCAGCAGCCTTAATAGCGGGAGCTACAATGAGCAGTTCTTC. It encodes CASSLNSGSYNEQFF. This chain connects TRBV5-4 to TRBJ2-1, with TRBD2 matching 9 bases. The CDR3 has 15 amino acids. The germline V gene has CDR1 SGHNT and CDR2 YYREEE (reference sequence). The trim removed 4 bases at V and 3 bases at J, leaving 5 bases unmatched.

The chain recombines TRBV7-2 with TRBJ1-1, with TRBD1 matching 9 bases. The V and J ends lost 7 bases and 1 base, in that order; junction bases with no gene match: 10. Germline V gene data show CDR1 as SGHTA and CDR2 as FQGNSA. This CDR3 region has 16 residues. CDR3 amino acids: CASNPGTGIRNTEAFF. The CDR3 coding sequence is TGTGCCAGCAACCCCGGGACAGGGATACGGAACACTGAAGCTTTCTTT. Filled out from reference TRBV7-2 and TRBJ1-1, the complete variable domain reads GAGVSQSPSNKVTEKGKDVELRCDPISGHTALYWYRQSLGQGLEFLIYFQGNSAPDKSGLPSDRFSAERTGGSVSTLTIQRTQQEDSAVYLCASNPGTGIRNTEAFFGQGTRLTVV.

This chain uses TRBV11-2 with TRBJ2-2; 7 bases align to TRBD1. V trimming: 3 bases; J trimming: 4 bases; junction bases outside the gene matches: 2. The CDR3 covers 14 residues. CDR1 and CDR2 from the germline V gene are SGHAT and FQNNGV. The chain's CDR3 is CASSLGQPTGELFF. The DNA of the CDR3 is TGTGCCAGCAGCTTGGGACAGCCCACCGGGGAGCTGTTTTTT.

This clone was found a few times. The chain recombines TRBV4-3 with TRBJ2-1; perhaps TRBD1 as D (6 bases). The CDR3 length is 15 residues. Germline V gene sequence: CDR1 LGHNA, CDR2 YSLEER. V dropped 4 bases and J dropped 4 bases, with 14 bases sitting between them. The CDR3 sequence is CASSLQDQGYNEQFF. Written as DNA, the CDR3 is TGCGCCAGCAGCCTCCAAGATCAGGGGTACAATGAGCAGTTCTTC.

This clone was found once. V is TRBV5-4 and J is TRBJ2-7; 8 bases map to TRBD2. Germline lookup yields CDR1 SGHNT and CDR2 YYREEE (reference sequence). The CDR3 consists of 14 residues. The ends lost 4 bases at V and 2 bases at J; junction bases unmatched: 5. The CDR3 sequence: CASSAGLVPYEQYF. DNA for the CDR3: TGTGCCAGCAGCGCGGGACTAGTCCCCTACGAGCAGTACTTC.

The genes are TRBV5-6 and TRBJ2-3; 10 nucleotides line up with TRBD2. CDR3 size: 15 residues. CDR1 SGHDT and CDR2 YYEEEE come from the germline V gene. V trimming: 4 bases; J trimming: 7 bases; junction bases outside the gene matches: 9. The CDR3 DNA reads as TGTGCCAGCAGCCTCGGAGCGGGAGGGACTAATACGCAGTATTTT. Translated, it gives CASSLGAGGTNTQYF.

V and J are TRBV19 and TRBJ2-4; 7 nucleotides agree with TRBD2. Germline V gene lookup returns CDR1 LNHDA and CDR2 SQIVND (reference sequence). The trim removed 0 bases at V and 5 bases at J, leaving 7 bases unmatched. This CDR3 has 16 amino acids. This CDR3 is CASSIEGEGWQNIQYF. The DNA for the CDR3 is TGTGCCAGTAGTATAGAGGGGGAGGGTTGGCAAAACATTCAGTACTTC.

V usage is TRBV9 and J usage is TRBJ2-1; 7 nucleotides line up with TRBD1. The CDR3 loop spans 17 amino acids. Germline V gene data show CDR1 as SGDLS and CDR2 as YYNGEE. V gave up 4 bases and J gave up 6 bases; unmatched junction bases: 16. CDR3 residues: CASSHTKRPQGVNEQFF. The CDR3 DNA is TGTGCCAGCAGCCACACTAAAAGACCGCAGGGGGTCAATGAGCAGTTCTTC.

The chain recombines TRBV7-2 with TRBJ1-2, with 7 positions matching TRBD1. The CDR3 extends over 14 amino acids. Germline V gene data show CDR1 as SGHTA and CDR2 as FQGNSA. V lost 5 bases, J lost 8 bases, and 11 bases stayed unmatched. In DNA, the CDR3 is TGTGCCAGCAGCCCACGCCGACAGGGAACCGGCTACACCTTC. Residues: CASSPRRQGTGYTF.

The chain is built from TRBV7-9 and TRBJ1-2, with D possibly TRBD1 on 6 matching bases. CDR3 length: 15 residues. The V end lost 4 bases, the J end lost 0 bases, and 12 bases lay between the germline ends. Germline values: CDR1 SEHNR, CDR2 FQNEAQ (reference sequence). The DNA for the CDR3 is TGTGCCAGCAGCTCGATTACAGGGACTAACTATGGCTACACCTTC. It specifies CASSSITGTNYGYTF.

V gene TRBV5-6 combines with J gene TRBJ1-5, with 10 bases aligning to TRBD1. This CDR3 contains 15 residues. The ends lost 4 bases at V and 3 bases at J; junction bases unmatched: 4. Germline-derived CDR1 and CDR2 are SGHDT and YYEEEE. DNA for the CDR3: TGTGCCAGCAGCCAGACAGGGGGCCTCAATCAGCCCCAGCATTTT. This encodes CASSQTGGLNQPQHF.